These T cell receptor beta chains were read from a single sample in a study of blood T cell repertoires in COVID-19. Libraries were prepared by immunoSEQ multiplex PCR; TCRdb keeps only in-frame clonotypes and omits some of them. The data hold 180,000 or so clones, with approximately 84% observed a single time. The sample was peripheral blood. Source of these receptors: a woman older than 75 with acute or convalescent COVID-19. Each CDR3 is given with its conserved first and last residue. A D gene is named only where the DNA matches it firmly. For some rows the clone size is stated as once, few or many, or as a class when expanded; others skip it.

D gene	clone size	V gene	J gene	CDR3 DNA	CDR3 protein
TRBD1	.	TRBV9	TRBJ2-3	TGTGCCAGCAGCGCCCGGACAGGGGGCACAGATACGCAGTATTTT	CASSARTGGTDTQYF
TRBD1	.	TRBV2	TRBJ1-2	TGTGCCAGCAGAATACAGGGGACGGCCTACACCTTC	CASRIQGTAYTF
TRBD1	.	TRBV4-1	TRBJ2-3	TGCGCCAGCAGCCAAGCTACAGGGGGCCCTAGCACAGATACGCAGTATTTT	CASSQATGGPSTDTQYF
.	.	TRBV5-1	TRBJ1-2	TGCGCCAGCAGCTTGGATCGCGACTCACAAGGCACCTTC	CASSLDRDSQGTF
TRBD1	once	TRBV6-6	TRBJ1-2	TGTGCCAGCCTCAGGACAGGCCTCCGTCAGGTCTTC	CASLRTGLRQVF
.	.	TRBV5-1	TRBJ1-1	TGCGCCAGCAGCTTTAGTGCCGACACTGAAGCTTTCTTT	CASSFSADTEAFF
.	.	TRBV7-2	TRBJ2-5	TGTGCCAGCAGCTCGAGAACAGGACAATACCAAGAGACCCAGTACTTC	CASSSRTGQYQETQYF
TRBD2	once	TRBV5-1	TRBJ2-5	TGCGCCAGCAGCTTGGGGTCTCGCGGGAGGGCGGAGACCCAGTACTTC	CASSLGSRGRAETQYF
TRBD1	.	TRBV19	TRBJ2-2	TGTGCCAGTAGTCCTAATCAGGGGGCCGGGGAGCTGTTTTTT	CASSPNQGAGELFF
.	.	TRBV30	TRBJ1-1	TGTGCCTGGAGTCTTCGAGGGAATGGATACCCTGAAGCTTTCTTT	CAWSLRGNGYPEAFF
.	.	TRBV4-3	TRBJ2-2	TGCGCCAGCAGCCAAGATCTCGGTGCCGCGAACACCGGGGAGCTGTTTTTT	CASSQDLGAANTGELFF
.	.	TRBV7-2	TRBJ1-5	TGTGCCAGCAGCTGGAGACGGCAGTGGAATCAGCCCCAGCATTTT	CASSWRRQWNQPQHF
TRBD2	once	TRBV5-1	TRBJ2-3	TGCGCCAGCAGCAATCCCGGGAGGGCCGATCCAGCCGCAGATACGCAGTATTTT	CASSNPGRADPAADTQYF
.	.	TRBV6-1	TRBJ1-2	TGTGCCAGCAGTGAAGCGCTTTTTGCAGGCGTCTATGGCTACACCTTC	CASSEALFAGVYGYTF